A single sample is the source of the 9 T cell receptor beta chains below, sequenced in a study of response to subunit inactivated influenza vaccine. In TCRdb, the RT-PCR reads were re-called with MiXCR into one record per CDR3 protein. The data show 500,000 to 550,000 distinct CDR3 sequences, with 6.5% to 8% seen just once and 10% to 15% held by the top ten. The input for sequencing was PBMCs from blood, taken less than 30 months after vaccination. These receptors all stem from a man aged 50 to 69 who received an inactivated influenza vaccine.

This clonotype was observed many times. The chain carries TRBV6-5 and TRBJ2-2, with unresolved D. V dropped 0 bases and J dropped 1 base, with 6 bases sitting between them. The CDR3 totals 15 residues. Looked up from germline, CDR1 is MNHEY and CDR2 is SVGAGI. The CDR3 DNA reads TGTGCCAGCAGTTACTCTGGCGAGAACACCGGGGAGCTGTTTTTT. Translating gives CASSYSGENTGELFF.

This clonotype came up many times. The chain couples TRBV7-9 to TRBJ2-1; TRBD1 is a possible D gene (6 bases). V was cut by 5 bases and J by 4 bases, with 21 bases left in between. Germline V lookup: CDR1 SEHNR, CDR2 FQNEAQ (reference sequence). The CDR3 totals 17 residues. Here the CDR3 reads CASSPVSGRGGYNEQFF. The DNA of the CDR3 is TGTGCCAGCAGCCCCGTTTCCGGCAGGGGCGGGTACAATGAGCAGTTCTTC.

Comments on this clonotype: Being one base from a much bigger clone, this may be a read error. This chain joins TRBV7-8 and TRBJ1-1; 11 bases line up with TRBD1. Germline CDR1 is SGHVS and CDR2 is FQNEAQ. The CDR3 has 15 amino acids. The CDR3, as DNA: TGTGCCAGCGGCTTAGGGACAGGGGGAAGTTCTGAAGCTTTCTTT. Protein product: CASGLGTGGSSEAFF.

This clonotype has a handful of counts. V and J are TRBV28 and TRBJ1-2; D is unclear. CDR1 MDHEN and CDR2 SYDVKM come from the germline V gene. Trimming cost V 5 bases and J 1 base, with 11 bases left between them. This CDR3 has 14 amino acids. In DNA form, the CDR3 reads TGTGCCAGCAGTCCGACGACTAGTAACTATGGCTACACCTTC. Encoded protein: CASSPTTSNYGYTF.

This clonotype has more than one count but fewer than ten. V gene TRBV5-6 combines with J gene TRBJ2-1; D is unclear. Between the trimmed V and J ends, which lost 6 bases and 4 bases, there was a span of 14 bases. CDR1 is SGHDT, CDR2 YYEEEE, per germline. The CDR3 extends over 14 amino acids. CDR3: CASTNWAFYNEQFF. The CDR3, as DNA: TGTGCCAGCACCAATTGGGCCTTTTACAATGAGCAGTTCTTC.

This clonotype was recorded a few times. The chain uses TRBV27 and TRBJ1-2, with no clear D. This CDR3 is 15 amino acids long. The germline V gene encodes CDR1 MNHEY and CDR2 SMNVEV (reference sequence). V was trimmed by 3 bases and J by 2 bases, leaving 13 bases between them. The CDR3 loop is CASSLQLKGNYGYTF. CDR3 DNA: TGTGCCAGCAGTTTGCAGCTCAAAGGGAACTATGGCTACACCTTC.

The table lists this clonotype with many counts. The genes are TRBV29-1 and TRBJ2-7, with D possibly being TRBD1 (6 bases). Trimming took off 7 bases at V and 6 bases at J, with 22 bases between the two ends. The germline V gene has CDR1 SQVTM and CDR2 ANQGSEA. This CDR3 region has 14 residues. The CDR3 loop is CSAAVTGTITEQYF. CDR3 DNA: TGCAGCGCAGCAGTGACCGGGACAATTACCGAGCAGTACTTC.

The table lists this clonotype with a few counts. The rearrangement links TRBV5-1 to TRBJ2-2; 7 nucleotides match TRBD1. V was clipped by 6 bases and J by 5 bases; unmatched bases: 16. Germline V CDR1 and CDR2: SGHRS, YFSETQ. The CDR3 sequence is 17 residues long. The CDR3 nucleotides read TGCGCCAGCACCAGCTTGTACCGACAGGGACGTACCGGGGAGCTGTTTTTT. It yields the protein CASTSLYRQGRTGELFF.

This chain links TRBV18 with TRBJ1-1; no firm D call. Trimming pared 4 bases from V and 3 bases from J, leaving 15 bases between. Germline V lookup: CDR1 KGHSH, CDR2 LQKENI. The CDR3 runs 15 residues. The CDR3 protein is CASSLHAGFDTEAFF. CDR3 DNA sequence: TGTGCCAGCTCACTTCACGCAGGCTTTGACACTGAAGCTTTCTTT.